The entry below gives a single TCR beta chain sequence along with its context. The antigen is undetermined. The TCR beta CDR3 regions underwent amplification using RNA transcripts as the source. HTBI primers were employed in a first-round RT-PCR of the TCR CDR3. TCRdb fed the multiplex PCR reads into MiXCR, producing one record per CDR3 protein. This table holds over 650,000 distinct CDR3 sequences, less than 45% found once. The sample belongs to a study of T cells in Graves' hyperthyroidism and ophthalmopathy. General observations from the study: Ophthalmopathy was told apart from stable hyperthyroidism by a 13 V-J model.

A patient was excluded if there was uncontrolled infection, other autoimmune disease, pregnancy or lactation. For the diagnoses, clinical symptoms, serum thyroxine and TRAb, thyroid ultrasound and orbital computed tomography were used. CDR3 size: 14 residues. With V trimmed by 6 bases and J by 10 bases, 11 bases remained unmatched. CDR1 is SQVTM, CDR2 ANQGSEA, per germline. The sequence was collected from an adult man with Graves' disease, either hyperthyroidism or ophthalmopathy (not recorded which). Sequenced: peripheral blood or thyroid tissue (not recorded which). This sequence joins TRBV29-1 and TRBJ1-6; the match to TRBD1 covers 8 bases. The CDR3: CSVYGQGTGSPLHF. The CDR3 DNA is TGCAGCGTGTACGGACAGGGTACGGGATCACCCCTCCACTTT. Based on the CDR3 plus reference TRBV29-1 and TRBJ1-6, the full variable domain is SAVISQKPSRDICQRGTSLTIQCQVDSQVTMMFWYRQQPGQSLTLIATANQGSEATYESGFVIDKFPISRPNLTFSTLTVSNMSPEDSSIYLCSVYGQGTGSPLHFGNGTRLTVT.